This TCR beta chain is drawn from a study of STAT5B mutations in CD4+ large granular lymphocyte leukemia. Trimming left V 7 bases short and J 0 bases short, with 5 bases between. This CDR3 has 11 residues. Germline values: CDR1 SQVTM, CDR2 ANQGSEA. Findings and caveats of the study: No patients shared main leukemic clonotypes, though 20% to 25% appeared at low frequency elsewhere.

Note on this clone: The antigen is unknown.

This was a survey-level run. TCRdb's table, derived via immunoSEQ multiplex PCR, lists solely in-frame clones and lacks some. The data show 40,000 to 55,000 clones, with about 80% seen just once and approximately 0.4% held by the top ten. Control samples were healthy donors' buffy coats. What was sequenced was CD4+ T cells from blood buffy coats. This sequence originates from a human donor in good health. The chain recombines TRBV29-1 with TRBJ2-3; D uncertain. Here the CDR3 reads CSGGSTDTQYF. The CDR3 coding sequence is TGCAGCGGTGGAAGCACAGATACGCAGTATTTT.